The clone carrying this TCR beta chain was seen a handful of times. Its antigen is unknown. The entirety of the isolated RNA underwent reverse transcription, so expressed TCRB transcripts were sequenced. The repertoire was sequenced with immunoSEQ multiplex PCR; TCRdb's copy has only in-frame clones and lacks some. The data show 330,000 or so clones, 10% to 15% seen once. The sample originates from a study of beta chain features in type 1 diabetes. Notes on the study in general: A moderate, significant TCRB CDR3 shortening appeared in type 1 diabetes across four CD4+ subsets.

CDR3 size: 18 residues. CDR1 is SGHTA and CDR2 is FQGNSA in the germline V gene. V lost 5 bases to trimming and J lost 6 bases; unmatched junction nucleotides: 18. The sample consisted of naive CD4+ T cells from blood. The chain links TRBV7-2 to TRBJ1-2; TRBD1 aligns across 10 bases. The origin of this receptor is a woman aged 18-29 years with type 1 diabetes. DNA for the CDR3: TGTGCCAGCAGCCCGCATCCGAGACAGGGGGCCTTCTGGGATGGCTACACCTTC. Amino acid sequence: CASSPHPRQGAFWDGYTF.